The 32 T cell receptor beta chains presented below share a single source sample, sequenced in a study of cytomegalovirus exposure and HLA in healthy donors. The PCR had 60 Vbeta and 13 Jbeta primers. The assay was immunoSEQ multiplex PCR, and TCRdb's table has in-frame clones only and misses some. This table has about 140,000 clones, roughly 78% appearing once. Sample: PBMCs. All receptors come from a man aged 40-49 years in good health and CMV-seropositive.

This chain links TRBV5-1 with TRBJ1-2; 11 positions agree with TRBD1. CDR1 is SGHRS and CDR2 is YFSETQ in the germline V gene. This CDR3 comprises 15 residues. V lost 0 bases and J lost 8; bases outside the gene matches: 6. The CDR3 sequence is CASSLAVGTGGGYTF. CDR3 bases: TGCGCCAGCAGCTTGGCCGTCGGGACAGGGGGAGGCTACACCTTC.

This clone was seen once. Here the CDR3 reads CASSTSQAGAYGEQYF. The CDR3 coding sequence is TGTGCCAGTAGTACCTCCCAAGCGGGAGCGTATGGCGAGCAGTACTTC. The chain uses TRBV19 and TRBJ2-7, with 8 bases identical to TRBD2. With V trimmed by 4 bases and J by 6 bases, 14 bases remained unmatched. The CDR3 is made up of 16 amino acids. From germline, CDR1 is LNHDA and CDR2 SQIVND (reference sequence).

CDR3 in DNA: TGCGCCAGCAGCTCGGCGACAGGGAAAAATTCACCCCTCCACTTT. It codes for CASSSATGKNSPLHF. V usage is TRBV5-1 and J usage is TRBJ1-6, with 7 bases matching TRBD1. This CDR3 comprises 15 residues. Germline loops: CDR1 SGHRS, CDR2 YFSETQ. V lost 3 bases, J lost 7 bases, and 7 bases stayed unmatched. The full variable domain, in which reference TRBV5-1 and TRBJ1-6 provide the parts outside the CDR3, is KAGVTQTPRYLIKTRGQQVTLSCSPISGHRSVSWYQQTPGQGLQFLFEYFSETQRNKGNFPGRFSGRQFSNSRSEMNVSTLELGDSALYLCASSSATGKNSPLHFGNGTRLTVT.

The V gene is TRBV14, the J gene TRBJ2-1; D gene unclear. The V gene's germline CDR1 is SGHDN and CDR2 FVKESK. Trimming removed 1 base at V and 7 bases at J, with 11 bases between. The CDR3 spans 14 residues. The CDR3 nucleotides read TGTGCCAGCAGCCAAGCACTTCCCCATAATGAGCAGTTCTTC. It is translated as CASSQALPHNEQFF.

The rearrangement joins TRBV27 to TRBJ2-2; D not certain. The CDR3 is made up of 12 amino acids. V lost 6 bases and J 5 bases, leaving 7 bases between the germline ends. Germline V gene sequence: CDR1 MNHEY, CDR2 SMNVEV (reference sequence). CDR3 bases: TGTGCCAGCAGCCGTATTACCGGGGAGCTGTTTTTT. Its protein is CASSRITGELFF.

The chain couples TRBV12-5 to TRBJ2-1; weak D call: TRBD2 (6 bases). V was shortened by 3 bases and J by 2 bases, with 14 bases between the two germline ends. CDR1 is LGHNT, CDR2 FRNRAP, per germline. CDR3 length: 16 amino acids. As DNA, the CDR3 is TGTGCTAGTGGTTTCTTAGCGGACCCAACCTACAATGAGCAGTTCTTC. Its protein product is CASGFLADPTYNEQFF.

V is TRBV28 and J is TRBJ2-1; TRBD1 matches 10 bases. There are 16 residues in the CDR3. J gave up 6 bases and V 8 bases, and 13 bases lay outside the gene matches. CDR1 and CDR2 (germline): MDHEN, SYDVKM. The CDR3 nucleotides read TGTGCCAGCTTTCCATGGGACAGGGGAGGTCGCAATGAGCAGTTCTTC. Translation: CASFPWDRGGRNEQFF. The entire variable domain, with the rest obtained from reference TRBV28 and TRBJ2-1, is as follows: DVKVTQSSRYLVKRTGEKVFLECVQDMDHENMFWYRQDPGLGLRLIYFSYDVKMKEKGDIPEGYSVSREKKERFSLILESASTNQTSMYLCASFPWDRGGRNEQFFGPGTRLTVL.

The chain links TRBV10-3 to TRBJ2-3; TRBD2 matches at 7 bases. The CDR3 extends over 14 amino acids. Trimming removed 7 bases from V and 0 bases from J; junction bases left unmatched: 4. Germline V lookup: CDR1 ENHRY, CDR2 SYGVKD. The CDR3 here is CAIMGGISTDTQYF. The CDR3 DNA sequence: TGTGCCATCATGGGAGGGATAAGCACAGATACGCAGTATTTT.

The chain joins TRBV5-1 to TRBJ2-5; possibly TRBD2 for D (6 bases). V was trimmed by 4 bases and J by 5 bases, leaving 12 bases between them. The CDR3 is 13 residues long. In germline, CDR1 is SGHRS, CDR2 YFSETQ. The CDR3 coding sequence is TGCGCCAGCAGCCTGGGGGGAGAGGAGACCCAGTACTTC. Protein sequence: CASSLGGEETQYF. The entire variable domain, with the rest obtained from reference TRBV5-1 and TRBJ2-5, is as follows: KAGVTQTPRYLIKTRGQQVTLSCSPISGHRSVSWYQQTPGQGLQFLFEYFSETQRNKGNFPGRFSGRQFSNSRSEMNVSTLELGDSALYLCASSLGGEETQYFGPGTRLLVL.

V is TRBV19 and J is TRBJ1-2, with TRBD1 as a possible D gene (6 bases). Looked up from germline, CDR1 is LNHDA and CDR2 is SQIVND (reference sequence). V was pared by 5 bases and J by 0 bases, with 13 bases between. This CDR3 contains 15 residues. The CDR3 sequence is CASSQGRQANYGYTF. The CDR3 region has the DNA TGTGCCAGTAGTCAGGGGCGGCAAGCTAACTATGGCTACACCTTC.

The V and J genes are TRBV9 and TRBJ2-2; 8 positions match TRBD2. V gave up 3 bases and J gave up 6 bases; unmatched junction bases: 7. The CDR3 loop spans 15 amino acids. CDR1 is SGDLS, CDR2 YYNGEE, per germline. CDR3 nucleotides: TGTGCCAGCAGCGAGACTAGCGCATACTCCGGGGAGCTGTTTTTT. Translated, it gives CASSETSAYSGELFF. Looking up the rest from reference TRBV9 and TRBJ2-2 gives the full variable domain: DSGVTQTPKHLITATGQRVTLRCSPRSGDLSVYWYQQSLDQGLQFLIQYYNGEERAKGNILERFSAQQFPDLHSELNLSSLELGDSALYFCASSETSAYSGELFFGEGSRLTVL.

J is TRBJ1-1 and V is TRBV6-5; perhaps TRBD1 as D (5 bases). This CDR3 has 15 residues. V lost 5 bases and J lost 2, with 15 bases in between. The V gene's germline CDR1 is MNHEY and CDR2 SVGAGI. This CDR3 is CASSLRGRGNTEAFF. The CDR3 region has the DNA TGTGCCAGCAGTCTCCGGGGGAGGGGTAACACTGAAGCTTTCTTT.

Relative to its sample, this clone is medium-sized (0.01 to 0.1%). The V call is TRBV5-8, the J call TRBJ1-5; no reliable D call. This CDR3 contains 12 residues. The germline gives CDR1 SGHTS, CDR2 YDEGEE. V was pared by 7 bases and J by 3 bases, with 8 bases between. In DNA form, the CDR3 reads TGTGCCAGCCAGATTAACAATCAGCCCCAGCATTTT. Amino acids: CASQINNQPQHF.

The V gene is TRBV19, the J gene TRBJ1-2; 9 nucleotides match TRBD1. The V segment lost 5 bases and the J segment 4 bases; nucleotides outside the gene matches: 5. Germline assignment: CDR1 LNHDA and CDR2 SQIVND (reference sequence). The CDR3 has 14 residues. CDR3 sequence: CASSLTQGAYGYTF. In DNA, the CDR3 is TGTGCCAGTAGTCTCACACAGGGGGCCTATGGCTACACCTTC.

The chain is built from TRBV6-5 and TRBJ2-1; D possibly corresponds to TRBD1 (6 bases). The germline V gene encodes CDR1 MNHEY and CDR2 SVGAGI. With 4 bases removed from V and 4 bases from J, the gap between germline ends came to 14 bases. This CDR3 spans 15 amino acids. The CDR3 DNA follows: TGTGCCAGCAGTTCTGGACAGCCTACTTACAATGAGCAGTTCTTC. Translated, it gives CASSSGQPTYNEQFF.

The V and J genes are TRBV7-9 and TRBJ2-3; D is possibly TRBD1 (5 bases). V dropped 7 bases and J dropped 2 bases, with 22 bases sitting between them. The V gene's germline CDR1 is SEHNR and CDR2 FQNEAQ (reference sequence). This CDR3 spans 17 amino acids. CDR3 sequence reads: CASNSDDSPTHTDTQYF. In DNA form, the CDR3 reads TGTGCCAGCAACTCAGACGACAGTCCCACACACACAGATACGCAGTATTTT.

V is TRBV7-9 and J is TRBJ2-1; D is possibly TRBD2 (5 bases). V shed 4 bases and J shed 5 bases, with 21 bases lying between them. The CDR3 has 17 amino acids. Germline V CDR1 and CDR2: SEHNR, FQNEAQ (reference sequence). CDR3: CASSYYRSSYTHNEQFF. For the CDR3, the DNA is TGTGCCAGCAGCTATTACCGGTCTAGCTATACCCACAATGAGCAGTTCTTC.

This clone was observed a single time. Other DNA sequences in this specimen translate into the identical CDR3. The V gene is TRBV7-2, the J gene TRBJ1-1; the D gene is possibly TRBD1 (5 bases). CDR1 and CDR2 (germline): SGHTA, FQGNSA. V shed 5 bases and J shed 1 base, with 11 bases lying between them. This CDR3 has 14 residues. The CDR3 sequence is CASSPREGNTEAFF. The CDR3 nucleotides read TGTGCCAGCAGCCCCAGGGAGGGGAACACTGAAGCTTTCTTT.

The V call is TRBV18, the J call TRBJ2-7; D may be TRBD1 (5 bases). This CDR3 spans 17 amino acids. The germline V and J ends were trimmed by 3 bases and 0 bases, with 18 bases remaining between them. Germline V gene sequence: CDR1 KGHSH, CDR2 LQKENI. For the CDR3, the DNA is TGTGCCAGCTCACCCATGACCCGACAGAGAAACTCCTACGAGCAGTACTTC. Translation gives CASSPMTRQRNSYEQYF. The full variable domain, with the rest looked up from reference TRBV18 and TRBJ2-7, is NAGVMQNPRHLVRRRGQEARLRCSPMKGHSHVYWYRQLPEEGLKFMVYLQKENIIDESGMPKERFSAEFPKEGPSILRIQQVVRGDSAAYFCASSPMTRQRNSYEQYFGPGTRLTVT.

CDR3 sequence reads: CASSLDLLQGAQFF. CDR3 DNA: TGTGCCAGCAGCTTAGATCTATTACAGGGGGCCCAGTTCTTC. The chain combines TRBV11-2 with TRBJ2-1, with 9 positions matching TRBD1. The V and J ends lost 0 bases and 13 bases, in that order; junction bases with no gene match: 7. The germline CDR1 and CDR2 sequences are SGHAT and FQNNGV. The CDR3 sequence is 14 residues long.

The V gene is TRBV7-8, the J gene TRBJ2-1; 7 bases are a match to TRBD1. CDR1 SGHVS and CDR2 FQNEAQ come from the germline V gene. The V gene end was trimmed by 5 bases and the J gene end by 7 bases; junction bases not matched to a gene: 8. The CDR3 loop spans 14 amino acids. In nucleotides, the CDR3 is TGTGCCAGCAGCCCAATTACAGGGGAAAATGAGCAGTTCTTC. This encodes CASSPITGENEQFF.

The chain carries TRBV18 and TRBJ1-4, with unresolved D. This CDR3 has 16 residues. Trimming removed 3 bases from V and 4 bases from J, with 15 bases in between. The germline V gene encodes CDR1 KGHSH and CDR2 LQKENI. The CDR3 DNA follows: TGTGCCAGCTCACCGTCCTCCCGACGGAGTAATGAAAAACTGTTTTTT. Its protein is CASSPSSRRSNEKLFF.

The chain has TRBV19 and TRBJ2-7; D perhaps matches TRBD2 (6 bases). The CDR3 is made up of 15 amino acids. The germline V gene encodes CDR1 LNHDA and CDR2 SQIVND (reference sequence). Trimming cost V 5 bases and J 2 bases, with 16 bases left between them. The CDR3 region has the DNA TGTGCCAGTAGTTTCCGACTAGGGGTAACCTACGAGCAGTACTTC. Amino acid sequence: CASSFRLGVTYEQYF.

The rearrangement links TRBV7-9 to TRBJ1-6; D gene ambiguous. Germline V gene lookup returns CDR1 SEHNR and CDR2 FQNEAQ (reference sequence). The CDR3 loop spans 16 amino acids. With 3 bases removed from V and 9 bases from J, the gap between germline ends came to 18 bases. The DNA of the CDR3 is TGTGCCAGCAGCTTGTCTTTAGGAGCGGCGGGTTCACCCCTCCACTTT. Protein sequence: CASSLSLGAAGSPLHF.

The chain uses TRBV2 and TRBJ1-5; 11 nucleotides align to TRBD1. V shed 6 bases, J shed 5 bases, and the junction held 6 bases outside the gene matches. CDR3 size: 15 residues. Germline V gene lookup returns CDR1 SNHLY and CDR2 FYNNEI. CDR3 nucleotides: TGTGCCAGCAGGGACGGGACAGGGGGGGATCAGCCCCAGCATTTT. Translated, it gives CASRDGTGGDQPQHF.

The J gene is TRBJ2-7, the V gene TRBV10-3; TRBD2 matches at 7 bases. CDR3 length: 15 amino acids. V shed 0 bases and J 1 base; nucleotides not matched to a gene: 3. The germline V gene has CDR1 ENHRY and CDR2 SYGVKD. Here the CDR3 DNA reads TGTGCCATCAGTGAGTCGGGAGGGAGATCCTACGAGCAGTACTTC. This sequence encodes CAISESGGRSYEQYF.

The genes are TRBV6-5 and TRBJ1-2; TRBD1 is a possible D gene (6 bases). Germline CDR1 is MNHEY and CDR2 is SVGAGI. CDR3 length: 16 amino acids. V gave up 2 bases and J gave up 7 bases, with 20 bases separating them. CDR3 nucleotide sequence: TGTGCCAGCAGTTACGCGATAACCAGGGGAAATAGTGGCTACACCTTC. It is translated as CASSYAITRGNSGYTF.

The chain has TRBV29-1 and TRBJ2-7; a possible D gene is TRBD2 (6 bases). The germline gives CDR1 SQVTM, CDR2 ANQGSEA. CDR3 length: 11 residues. Deletions cut 6 bases from V and 6 bases from J, with 12 bases between. The CDR3 loop reads CSVDGGGEQYF. CDR3 DNA: TGCAGCGTGGATGGGGGAGGCGAGCAGTACTTC.

The chain combines TRBV5-1 with TRBJ2-3; the match to TRBD2 covers 16 bases. Germline-derived CDR1 and CDR2 are SGHRS and YFSETQ. Losses at the gene ends were 4 bases for V and 7 bases for J; bases not matched to a gene: 9. This CDR3 contains 17 residues. The DNA for the CDR3 is TGCGCCAGCAGCGGGGGGACTAGCGGGAGGGCCAGCAATACGCAGTATTTT. Translated: CASSGGTSGRASNTQYF.

The sample holds one count of this clone. The chain joins TRBV5-1 to TRBJ2-2, with no clear D. Per germline, CDR1 SGHRS and CDR2 YFSETQ. CDR3 length equals 15 residues. The germline V and J ends were trimmed by 0 bases and 4 bases, with 10 bases remaining between them. The CDR3 is CASSLDPGLTGELFF. The CDR3 bases are TGCGCCAGCAGCTTGGATCCAGGCCTCACCGGGGAGCTGTTTTTT.

The chain has TRBV5-4 and TRBJ2-2; a possible D gene is TRBD2 (6 bases). This CDR3 is 16 amino acids long. Germline-derived CDR1 and CDR2 are SGHNT and YYREEE (reference sequence). Trimming shortened V by 4 bases and J by 2 bases, and 15 bases separated the two germline ends. The CDR3 nucleotides read TGTGCCAGCAGCCCCCTTCTAGCGAGTAACACCGGGGAGCTGTTTTTT. Residues: CASSPLLASNTGELFF. Drawing the rest from reference TRBV5-4 and TRBJ2-2, the complete variable domain is ETGVTQSPTHLIKTRGQQVTLRCSSQSGHNTVSWYQQALGQGPQFIFQYYREEENGRGNFPPRFSGLQFPNYSSELNVNALELDDSALYLCASSPLLASNTGELFFGEGSRLTVL.

V gene TRBV11-2 combines with J gene TRBJ2-1; a possible D gene is TRBD1 (5 bases). The CDR3 spans 13 residues. Germline V gene data show CDR1 as SGHAT and CDR2 as FQNNGV. Between the trimmed V and J ends, which lost 0 bases and 13 bases, there was a span of 13 bases. CDR3 in amino acids: CASSLERTQTQFF. CDR3 sequence (DNA): TGTGCCAGCAGCTTAGAACGGACACAGACACAGTTCTTC. The entire variable domain, with the rest obtained from reference TRBV11-2 and TRBJ2-1, is as follows: EAGVAQSPRYKIIEKRQSVAFWCNPISGHATLYWYQQILGQGPKLLIQFQNNGVVDDSQLPKDRFSAERLKGVDSTLKIQPAKLEDSAVYLCASSLERTQTQFFGPGTRLTVL.